These 10 T cell receptor beta chains share one sample of origin, sequenced in a study of blood T cell repertoires in COVID-19. The method was immunoSEQ multiplex PCR; TCRdb's version includes in-frame clones alone and lacks a portion of them. This table holds 200,000 or so clones, around nine tenths found once. Specimen: peripheral blood. The origin of the receptors is a woman aged 55 to 70 with acute or convalescent COVID-19.

This chain joins TRBV6-6 and TRBJ2-4; 7 positions agree with TRBD1. The V gene's germline CDR1 is MNHNY and CDR2 SVGAGI (reference sequence). With V trimmed by 5 bases and J by 5 bases, 15 bases remained unmatched. This CDR3 comprises 17 residues. This chain's CDR3 is CASSPRRQGIAQNIQYF. The CDR3 DNA reads TGTGCCAGCAGTCCCAGGAGACAGGGCATCGCCCAAAACATTCAGTACTTC.

V and J are TRBV7-9 and TRBJ1-1; 10 bases are a match to TRBD1. Germline V CDR1 and CDR2: SEHNR, FQNEAQ (reference sequence). The J segment lost 5 bases and the V segment lost 7 bases, leaving 7 bases of the junction unmatched. CDR3 size: 14 residues. The CDR3, as DNA: TGTGCCAGCATCTCCGGGACAGGGGAGACTGAAGCTTTCTTT. This translates into CASISGTGETEAFF.

The chain carries TRBV15 and TRBJ1-2, with 9 bases identical to TRBD1. V trimming: 0 bases; J trimming: 7 bases; junction bases outside the gene matches: 12. The CDR3 runs to 17 residues. Germline CDR1 and CDR2: LNHNV and YYDKDF (reference sequence). In DNA form, the CDR3 reads TGTGCCACCAGCAGAGATCTGGGGGACAGGGCGGATCGTGGCTACACCTTC. It yields the protein CATSRDLGDRADRGYTF.

V gene TRBV6-5 combines with J gene TRBJ1-6, with TRBD1 matching 8 bases. Looked up from germline, CDR1 is MNHEY and CDR2 is SVGAGI. This CDR3 contains 14 residues. After removal of 5 bases from V and 9 bases from J, the junction contained 6 bases not matched to a gene. CDR3 bases: TGTGCCAGCAGTCAGAGGACAGGGAGTTCACCCCTCCACTTT. The encoded protein is CASSQRTGSSPLHF.

The V gene is TRBV6-2 or TRBV6-3, the J gene TRBJ1-2; 9 bases match TRBD1. V was clipped by 4 bases and J by 4 bases; unmatched bases: 13. The V gene's germline CDR1 is MNHEY and CDR2 SVGEGT. The CDR3 is made up of 17 amino acids. CDR3 DNA sequence: TGTGCCAGCAGTTGGGGACAGGGAAGACCCCGTATCTATGGCTACACCTTC. It translates to CASSWGQGRPRIYGYTF.

The rearrangement uses TRBV9 and TRBJ2-5, with 14 bases fitting TRBD2. This CDR3 is built from 16 residues. Germline CDR1 is SGDLS and CDR2 is YYNGEE. The junction had 6 bases not matched to a gene; V was cut back by 3 bases and J by 5 bases. The CDR3 loop reads CASSEGLAGVFETQYF. In DNA form, the CDR3 reads TGTGCCAGCAGCGAGGGACTAGCGGGGGTTTTTGAGACCCAGTACTTC.

This chain connects TRBV2 to TRBJ1-2; D ambiguous. The CDR3 runs to 18 residues. CDR1 is SNHLY, CDR2 FYNNEI, per germline. Trimming left V 1 base short and J 2 bases short, with 20 bases between. DNA of the CDR3: TGTGCCAGCAGTGAAGGGGCCGTTCTTGCCCTCCGGAACTATGGCTACACCTTC. Residues: CASSEGAVLALRNYGYTF.

This chain joins TRBV9 and TRBJ1-1; tentative D call: TRBD1 (6 bases). The V gene's germline CDR1 is SGDLS and CDR2 YYNGEE. Trimming cost V 3 bases and J 1 base, with 13 bases left between them. The CDR3 is 15 residues long. CDR3 residues: CASSGGTGRNTEAFF. The CDR3 DNA follows: TGTGCCAGCAGCGGGGGAACAGGGAGGAACACTGAAGCTTTCTTT.

The chain has TRBV18 and TRBJ2-7; TRBD1 might be the D (6 bases). The CDR3 has 12 residues. Looked up from germline, CDR1 is KGHSH and CDR2 is LQKENI. The V and J ends lost 4 bases and 3 bases respectively, with 7 bases between them. The CDR3 nucleotides are TGTGCCAGCTCACTACAGGGCTACGAGCAGTACTTC. Protein product: CASSLQGYEQYF. Based on the CDR3 plus reference TRBV18 and TRBJ2-7, the full variable domain is NAGVMQNPRHLVRRRGQEARLRCSPMKGHSHVYWYRQLPEEGLKFMVYLQKENIIDESGMPKERFSAEFPKEGPSILRIQQVVRGDSAAYFCASSLQGYEQYFGPGTRLTVT.

This chain connects TRBV6-5 to TRBJ2-7, with 7 bases lining up with TRBD1. The length of the CDR3 is 14 residues. The germline V gene encodes CDR1 MNHEY and CDR2 SVGAGI. The ends lost 2 bases at V and 3 bases at J; junction bases unmatched: 4. The CDR3 coding sequence is TGTGCCAGCAGTTACGAGGGGGCACGCTACGAGCAGTACTTC. This sequence encodes CASSYEGARYEQYF.